This T cell receptor (beta chain) originates from a study of T cell responses to AZD1222 COVID-19 vaccine. Study findings and constraints: Close to half of spike-specific TCRs reportedly recognize unmutated variant regions. Repertoires were obtained only post-peak T cell response.

Trimming cost V 2 bases and J 5 bases; bases outside gene matches: 5. Germline V gene data show CDR1 as SGHTA and CDR2 as FQGTGA. The CDR3 is 16 residues long. The data were produced by immunoSEQ multiplex PCR, yet TCRdb's version contains in-frame clones alone and is incomplete. Among approximately 99,000 clones, over 85% were seen once, and the ten largest hold over 3%. Only one count was recorded for this clone. Its antigen is still unknown. The chain recombines TRBV7-3 with TRBJ2-2; TRBD2 aligns across 10 bases. The sequenced sample was peripheral blood, obtained on day 0 of MenACWY control vaccination. The clonotype was recovered from an adult in good health. In DNA, the CDR3 is TGTGCCAGCAGCTTATTCCTAGCGGGGGATACCGGGGAGCTGTTTTTT. Protein: CASSLFLAGDTGELFF.